Listed here are 30 T cell receptor beta chains from one sample, sequenced in a study of radiotherapy plus CTLA-4 blockade in lung cancer. TCRdb's table, derived via immunoSEQ multiplex PCR, lists solely in-frame clones and lacks some. The sample lists about 45,000 clones; about 63% were seen once. Sequences were derived from peripheral blood, sampled from a patient treated with radiotherapy plus ipilimumab. The source is a human donor with non-small cell lung cancer who had a partial response to radiotherapy plus ipilimumab.

This clone showed up just once. The chain combines TRBV7-2 with TRBJ2-3, with 8 bases matching TRBD2. Germline V gene data show CDR1 as SGHTA and CDR2 as FQGNSA. The J segment lost 4 bases and the V segment lost 3 bases, leaving 6 bases of the junction unmatched. This CDR3 is 15 amino acids long. The CDR3 is CASSFSGSPADTQYF. Here the CDR3 DNA reads TGTGCCAGCAGCTTCAGCGGGAGTCCCGCAGATACGCAGTATTTT.

This sequence joins TRBV12-2 and TRBJ2-5; TRBD2, as called in the table, went unchecked against the DNA. TRBV12-2 represents a pseudogene. This CDR3 comprises 15 residues. CDR3 amino acids: CASRPWTSGQETQYF. In nucleotides, the CDR3 is TGTGCAAGTCGCCCCTGGACTAGCGGACAAGAGACCCAGTACTTC.

This clone turned up a few times. The chain carries TRBV7-8 and TRBJ2-5, with 16 bases fitting TRBD2. Trimming took 5 bases from V and 5 from J; bases not matched to a gene: 8. Germline CDR1 is SGHVS and CDR2 is FQNEAQ. The CDR3 has 17 amino acids. CDR3 protein: CASSGTSGRGMRETQYF. CDR3 coding DNA: TGTGCCAGCAGCGGGACTAGCGGGAGGGGGATGAGGGAGACCCAGTACTTC. The full variable domain, rest sourced from reference TRBV7-8 and TRBJ2-5, is GAGVSQSPRYKVAKRGQDVALRCDPISGHVSLFWYQQALGQGPEFLTYFQNEAQLDKSGLPSDRFFAERPEGSVSTLKIQRTQQEDSAVYLCASSGTSGRGMRETQYFGPGTRLLVL.

This clone was observed a handful of times. The chain has TRBV19 and TRBJ2-1, with 13 bases that match TRBD2. In germline, CDR1 is LNHDA, CDR2 SQIVND (reference sequence). This CDR3 has 15 residues. The trim removed 5 bases at V and 7 bases at J, leaving 5 bases unmatched. CDR3 DNA sequence: TGTGCCAGTAGTTCGACTAGCGGGAGGACGAATGAGCAGTTCTTC. Translation: CASSSTSGRTNEQFF.

The J gene is TRBJ1-3, the V gene TRBV6-5; 8 nucleotides align to TRBD1. This CDR3 is 16 amino acids long. V lost 4 bases, J lost 0 bases, and 5 bases stayed unmatched. CDR1 MNHEY and CDR2 SVGAGI come from the germline V gene. CDR3 sequence (DNA): TGTGCCAGCAGTTCCGTTGGACAGGGCTCTGGAAACACCATATATTTT. The encoded protein is CASSSVGQGSGNTIYF.

This clone has only a few counts. The V call is TRBV11-1, the J call TRBJ2-1; TRBD2 matches at 11 bases. The CDR3 is made up of 17 amino acids. V gave up 6 bases and J gave up 4 bases; unmatched junction bases: 11. Germline V gene lookup returns CDR1 SGHAT and CDR2 FQDESV (reference sequence). The CDR3 coding sequence is TGTGCCAGCAGGGGTGCGGGACTAGCGGATAGATACAATGAGCAGTTCTTC. Translating gives CASRGAGLADRYNEQFF.

The rearrangement joins TRBV6-1 to TRBJ1-5, with TRBD1 matching 8 bases. This CDR3 is built from 15 residues. V was clipped by 6 bases and J by 0 bases; unmatched bases: 4. The germline CDR1 and CDR2 sequences are MNHNS and SASEGT. The CDR3 sequence is CASRSDRASNQPQHF. The CDR3 DNA reads TGTGCCAGCAGGTCGGACAGGGCTAGCAATCAGCCCCAGCATTTT.

J is TRBJ2-5 and V is TRBV7-9; D perhaps matches TRBD1 (6 bases). The germline V gene has CDR1 SEHNR and CDR2 FQNEAQ (reference sequence). The CDR3 contains 13 residues. V lost 6 bases and J 7 bases, leaving 15 bases between the germline ends. The chain's CDR3 is CASSGQGWATQYF. Here the CDR3 DNA reads TGTGCCAGCAGTGGGCAGGGGTGGGCGACCCAGTACTTC.

V usage is TRBV15 and J usage is TRBJ1-1; 9 nucleotides align to TRBD1. CDR3 size: 17 residues. V dropped 2 bases and J dropped 1; count of bases not matched to a gene: 8. The germline CDR1 and CDR2 sequences are LNHNV and YYDKDF (reference sequence). CDR3: CATSRPPGQGPNTEAFF. Here the CDR3 DNA reads TGTGCCACCAGCAGACCCCCGGGACAGGGTCCGAACACTGAAGCTTTCTTT.

In regard to this clone: Mismatch with germline at one junction end may stem from a read error. The chain uses TRBV4-1 and TRBJ2-1; 8 positions match TRBD2. The CDR3 length is 16 residues. Germline V gene lookup returns CDR1 MGHRA and CDR2 YSYEKL. The DNA of the CDR3 is TGTGCCAGCAGCCCATTCGGGGGGGGCTCCTACAATGAGCAGTTCTTC. This gives the protein CASSPFGGGSYNEQFF.

This clone showed up just a few times. This chain joins TRBV6-9 and TRBJ1-4, with TRBD1 as a possible D gene (5 bases). The germline CDR1 and CDR2 sequences are MNHGY and SVAAGI. V lost 5 bases and J 13 bases, leaving 14 bases between the germline ends. The CDR3 covers 12 residues. Here the CDR3 reads CASSPPGGGLFF. The CDR3 nucleotides read TGTGCCAGCAGTCCCCCCGGCGGGGGACTGTTTTTT.

This clone was found a few times. The chain combines TRBV5-1 with TRBJ1-2, with TRBD1 matching 7 bases. The CDR3 contains 14 residues. J lost 8 bases, V lost 4 bases, and 11 bases had no gene match. The V gene's germline CDR1 is SGHRS and CDR2 YFSETQ. The CDR3 loop is CASSPRGTAGGYTF. DNA of the CDR3: TGCGCCAGCAGCCCCAGGGGGACAGCGGGCGGCTACACCTTC.

This clone occurred a few times. The rearrangement joins TRBV5-1 to TRBJ2-5, with 7 bases matching TRBD1. J gave up 7 bases and V 0 bases, and 3 bases lay outside the gene matches. The germline V gene encodes CDR1 SGHRS and CDR2 YFSETQ. This CDR3 is built from 13 residues. As DNA, the CDR3 is TGCGCCAGCAGCTTGGGACAGGGTAGGACCCAGTACTTC. This encodes CASSLGQGRTQYF. Drawing the rest from reference TRBV5-1 and TRBJ2-5, the complete variable domain is KAGVTQTPRYLIKTRGQQVTLSCSPISGHRSVSWYQQTPGQGLQFLFEYFSETQRNKGNFPGRFSGRQFSNSRSEMNVSTLELGDSALYLCASSLGQGRTQYFGPGTRLLVL.

The chain is built from TRBV7-8 and TRBJ2-7; D is unclear. The CDR3 is made up of 12 amino acids. V was pared by 8 bases and J by 0 bases, with 8 bases between. Germline V gene data show CDR1 as SGHVS and CDR2 as FQNEAQ. DNA for the CDR3: TGTGCCAGCGGCACCAACTCCTACGAGCAGTACTTC. Translation gives CASGTNSYEQYF.

This clone showed up just a few times. The chain is built from TRBV14 and TRBJ1-4; the D gene is possibly TRBD1 (5 bases). The CDR3 loop spans 14 amino acids. V lost 0 bases and J lost 5, with 7 bases in between. Germline V gene sequence: CDR1 SGHDN, CDR2 FVKESK. In DNA, the CDR3 is TGTGCCAGCAGCCAAGAAGGGGCGAATGAAAAACTGTTTTTT. It encodes CASSQEGANEKLFF. Full variable domain (outside the CDR3, taken from reference TRBV14 and TRBJ1-4): EAGVTQFPSHSVIEKGQTVTLRCDPISGHDNLYWYRRVMGKEIKFLLHFVKESKQDESGMPNNRFLAERTGGTYSTLKVQPAELEDSGVYFCASSQEGANEKLFFGSGTQLSVL.

This chain uses TRBV7-3 with TRBJ1-1, with a tentative D call TRBD1 (5 bases). The germline V and J ends were trimmed by 5 bases and 5 bases, with 15 bases remaining between them. Germline CDR1 SGHTA, CDR2 FQGTGA. This CDR3 has 14 residues. The CDR3 is CASSAGGWGTEAFF. In DNA, the CDR3 is TGTGCCAGCAGCGCGGGGGGATGGGGTACTGAAGCTTTCTTT.

The J gene is TRBJ2-3, the V gene TRBV9; perhaps TRBD1 as D (5 bases). The CDR3 has 15 residues. In germline, CDR1 is SGDLS, CDR2 YYNGEE. V was cut by 3 bases and J by 0 bases, with 11 bases left in between. CDR3 protein: CASSAGSWSTDTQYF. DNA of the CDR3: TGTGCCAGCAGCGCAGGGTCGTGGAGCACAGATACGCAGTATTTT. The entire variable domain, with the rest obtained from reference TRBV9 and TRBJ2-3, is as follows: DSGVTQTPKHLITATGQRVTLRCSPRSGDLSVYWYQQSLDQGLQFLIQYYNGEERAKGNILERFSAQQFPDLHSELNLSSLELGDSALYFCASSAGSWSTDTQYFGPGTRLTVL.

The chain is built from TRBV19 and TRBJ2-5; 7 nucleotides match TRBD1. CDR1 and CDR2 (germline): LNHDA, SQIVND (reference sequence). After removal of 4 bases from V and 3 bases from J, the junction contained 5 bases not matched to a gene. CDR3 length: 14 amino acids. The CDR3 protein is CASSNAGGKETQYF. The CDR3 DNA follows: TGTGCCAGTAGTAACGCAGGGGGTAAAGAGACCCAGTACTTC.

As to this clone: An end of the junction does not agree with germline; a read error may underlie this. This rearrangement joins TRBV6-5 to TRBJ2-7, with 8 positions matching TRBD2. The CDR3 sequence is 12 residues long. Germline V lookup: CDR1 MNHEY, CDR2 SVGAGI. CDR3 nucleotides: TGTGCCAGCAATTTACTAGCGGACGAGCAGTATTTC. Translating gives CASNLLADEQYF.

DNA of the CDR3: TGTGCCAGTAGTATCCCCGGGAATTCACCCCTCCACTTT. As protein: CASSIPGNSPLHF. The genes are TRBV19 and TRBJ1-6, with D unresolved. V lost 3 bases and J lost 7, with 7 bases in between. The CDR3 is 13 amino acids. CDR1 LNHDA and CDR2 SQIVND come from the germline V gene (reference sequence).

The V and J genes are TRBV19 and TRBJ2-1, with 7 nucleotides matching TRBD1. This CDR3 has 17 amino acids. Germline CDR1 reads LNHDA; CDR2 reads SQIVND (reference sequence). The V segment lost 6 bases and the J segment 0 bases; nucleotides outside the gene matches: 11. The chain's CDR3 is CASRRGQGRVSYNEQFF. As DNA, the CDR3 is TGTGCCAGTAGAAGGGGGCAGGGTCGAGTCTCCTACAATGAGCAGTTCTTC.

This clone occurred once. The V call is TRBV5-4, the J call TRBJ1-3; 8 positions agree with TRBD1. Germline CDR1 is SGHNT and CDR2 is YYREEE (reference sequence). There are 15 residues in the CDR3. V lost 4 bases, J lost 2 bases, and 5 bases stayed unmatched. The CDR3 sequence is CASSQDRAAGNTIYF. Here the CDR3 DNA reads TGTGCCAGCAGCCAGGACAGGGCTGCTGGAAACACCATATATTTT.

This chain links TRBV4-1 with TRBJ1-1; 12 bases match TRBD1. Germline V gene lookup returns CDR1 MGHRA and CDR2 YSYEKL. The CDR3 length is 16 residues. With 4 bases clipped from V and 4 bases from J, the junction kept 7 bases outside the gene matches. The CDR3 DNA is TGCGCCAGCAGCCGAGGGACAGGGGGCTTGGGCACTGAAGCTTTCTTT. Its translation is CASSRGTGGLGTEAFF.

V gene TRBV30 combines with J gene TRBJ2-1, with 11 nucleotides matching TRBD2. The V and J ends lost 2 bases and 3 bases, in that order; junction bases with no gene match: 3. CDR3 length: 15 amino acids. Germline values: CDR1 GTSNPN, CDR2 SVGIG (reference sequence). The CDR3 region is CAWSFSGGGYNEQFF. The CDR3, as DNA: TGTGCCTGGAGTTTTAGCGGGGGGGGCTACAATGAGCAGTTCTTC.

In its sample, this clone was seen a few times. A single base is all that separates this from a far larger clone, so a read error is likely. The chain employs TRBV15 and TRBJ2-1; perhaps TRBD2 as D (5 bases). Trimming left V 5 bases short and J 7 bases short, with 9 bases between. The CDR3 is made up of 12 amino acids. Looked up from germline, CDR1 is LNHNV and CDR2 is YYDKDF (reference sequence). Here the CDR3 DNA reads TGTGCCACCAGCGGCGGGCAGAATGAGCAGTTCTTC. Its translation: CATSGGQNEQFF.

This clone turned up a few times. V usage is TRBV10-1 and J usage is TRBJ2-6, with TRBD2 as a possible D gene (6 bases). In germline, CDR1 is WNHNN, CDR2 SYGVQD (reference sequence). This CDR3 contains 17 residues. The V and J ends lost 8 bases and 1 base respectively, with 18 bases between them. As DNA, the CDR3 is TGCGCCAGCCTGGGAGAAGGCAGCGGGTCTGGGGCCAACGTCCTGACTTTC. This sequence encodes CASLGEGSGSGANVLTF.

This clone was counted a few times. The chain combines TRBV12-2 with TRBJ2-5; the table's D call, TRBD2, has no DNA check behind it. TRBV12-2 is a pseudogene segment. CDR3 size: 12 residues. The CDR3 loop reads CASRSYPKEQYF. The CDR3 DNA reads TGTGCAAGTCGCTCATACCCCAAAGAGCAGTACTTC.

This clone came up a few times. A much more abundant neighbour one base away suggests this may be a read error. The chain links TRBV6-1 to TRBJ2-7; 8 positions match TRBD2. This CDR3 has 14 amino acids. The junction had 4 bases not matched to a gene; V was cut back by 5 bases and J by 1 base. Germline V CDR1 and CDR2: MNHNS, SASEGT. CDR3 loop: CASSRTSTSYEQYF. The CDR3 DNA reads TGTGCCAGCAGTAGGACTAGCACTTCCTACGAGCAGTACTTC.

This chain connects TRBV5-5 to TRBJ1-5; D uncertain. The CDR3 consists of 14 residues. The germline gives CDR1 SGHKS, CDR2 YYEKEE (reference sequence). Trimming shortened V by 0 bases and J by 3 bases, and 7 bases separated the two germline ends. As DNA, the CDR3 is TGTGCCAGCAGCTTGGTAGAATTCAATCAGCCCCAGCATTTT. Translation gives CASSLVEFNQPQHF.

J is TRBJ2-7 and V is TRBV5-6, with 14 positions matching TRBD2. The CDR3 extends over 18 amino acids. The ends lost 5 bases at V and 5 bases at J; junction bases unmatched: 15. Looked up from germline, CDR1 is SGHDT and CDR2 is YYEEEE. Here the CDR3 reads CASSSGLGLAGVVNEQYF. The CDR3 DNA sequence: TGTGCCAGCAGTAGTGGATTGGGACTAGCGGGAGTAGTTAACGAGCAGTACTTC.